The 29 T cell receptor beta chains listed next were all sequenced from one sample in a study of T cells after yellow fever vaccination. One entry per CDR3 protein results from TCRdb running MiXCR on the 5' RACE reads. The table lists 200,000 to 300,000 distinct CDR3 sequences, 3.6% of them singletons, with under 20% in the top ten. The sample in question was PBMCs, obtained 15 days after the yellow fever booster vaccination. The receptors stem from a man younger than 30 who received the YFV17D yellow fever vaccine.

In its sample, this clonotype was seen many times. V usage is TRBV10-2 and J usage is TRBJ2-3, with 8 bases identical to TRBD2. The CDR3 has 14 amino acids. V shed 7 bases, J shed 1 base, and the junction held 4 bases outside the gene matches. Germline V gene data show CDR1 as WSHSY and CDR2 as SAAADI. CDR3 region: CASIPGGGTDTQYF. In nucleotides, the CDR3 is TGCGCCAGCATCCCGGGGGGGGGCACAGATACGCAGTATTTT.

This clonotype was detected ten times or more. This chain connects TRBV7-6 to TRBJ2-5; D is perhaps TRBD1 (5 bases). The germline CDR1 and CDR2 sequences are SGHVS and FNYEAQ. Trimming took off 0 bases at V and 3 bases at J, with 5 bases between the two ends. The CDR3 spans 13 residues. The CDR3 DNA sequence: TGTGCCAGCAGCTTAGCGACAGAAGAGACCCAGTACTTC. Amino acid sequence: CASSLATEETQYF.

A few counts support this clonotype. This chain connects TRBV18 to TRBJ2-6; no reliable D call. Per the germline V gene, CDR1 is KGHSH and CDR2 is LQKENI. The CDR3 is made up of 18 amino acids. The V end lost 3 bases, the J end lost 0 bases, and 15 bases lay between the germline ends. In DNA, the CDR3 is TGTGCCAGCTCACCTCTGGAAAGGCTAAGCTCTGGGGCCAACGTCCTGACTTTC. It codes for CASSPLERLSSGANVLTF.

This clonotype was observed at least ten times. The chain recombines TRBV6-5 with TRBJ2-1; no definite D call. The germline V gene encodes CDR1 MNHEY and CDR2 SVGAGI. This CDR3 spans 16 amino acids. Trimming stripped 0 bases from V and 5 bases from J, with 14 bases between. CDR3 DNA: TGTGCCAGCAGTTACTCGCTACAACTAATCCACAATGAGCAGTTCTTC. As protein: CASSYSLQLIHNEQFF.

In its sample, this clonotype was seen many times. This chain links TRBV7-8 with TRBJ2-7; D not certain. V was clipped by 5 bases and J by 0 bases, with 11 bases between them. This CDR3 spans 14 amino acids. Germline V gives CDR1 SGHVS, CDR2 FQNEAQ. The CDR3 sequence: CASSAAASSYEQYV. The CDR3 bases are TGTGCCAGCAGCGCCGCAGCCAGCTCCTACGAGCAGTACGTC.

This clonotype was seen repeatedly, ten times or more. CDR3 sequence: CASSADRGHEQFF. The CDR3 nucleotides read TGTGCCAGCAGTGCTGACAGGGGTCATGAGCAGTTCTTC. This chain uses TRBV27 with TRBJ2-1; 8 positions agree with TRBD1. The CDR3 extends over 13 amino acids. Germline loops: CDR1 MNHEY, CDR2 SMNVEV (reference sequence). Trimming took 5 bases from V and 8 from J; bases not matched to a gene: 5.

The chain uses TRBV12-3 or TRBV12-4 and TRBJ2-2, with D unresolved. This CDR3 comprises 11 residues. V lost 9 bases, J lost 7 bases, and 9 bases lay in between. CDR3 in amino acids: CASLYVGELFF. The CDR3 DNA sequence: TGTGCCAGTTTATACGTCGGGGAGCTGTTTTTT.

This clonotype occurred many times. The CDR3 nucleotides read TGCGCCAGCAGCTTGGCCGGGACAGATTATCAGCCCCAGCATTTT. It translates to CASSLAGTDYQPQHF. The chain joins TRBV5-1 to TRBJ1-5; TRBD1 aligns across 7 bases. The V gene's germline CDR1 is SGHRS and CDR2 YFSETQ. V lost 0 bases, J lost 5 bases, and 5 bases stayed unmatched. The CDR3 is made up of 15 amino acids.

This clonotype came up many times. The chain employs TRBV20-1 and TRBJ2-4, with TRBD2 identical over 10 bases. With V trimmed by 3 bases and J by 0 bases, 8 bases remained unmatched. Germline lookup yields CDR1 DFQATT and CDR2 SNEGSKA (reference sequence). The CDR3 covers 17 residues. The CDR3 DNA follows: TGCAGTGCTAGGTCGGTAGCGGGGGGCCTAGCCAAAAACATTCAGTACTTC. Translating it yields CSARSVAGGLAKNIQYF.

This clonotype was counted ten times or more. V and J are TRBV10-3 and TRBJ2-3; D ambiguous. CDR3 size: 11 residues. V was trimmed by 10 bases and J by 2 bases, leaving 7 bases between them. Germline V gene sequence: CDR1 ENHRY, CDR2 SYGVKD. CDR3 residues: CATYLTDTQYF. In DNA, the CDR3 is TGTGCCACATATCTCACAGATACGCAGTATTTT.

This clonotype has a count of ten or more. The CDR3 DNA sequence: TGCAGTCCTTCGGGACTAGCGGGAAACAATGAGCAGTTCTTC. It specifies CSPSGLAGNNEQFF. J is TRBJ2-1 and V is TRBV20-1; TRBD2 matches 13 bases. Unmatched junction bases numbered 6, after V lost 8 bases and J lost 5 bases. Germline V CDR1 and CDR2: DFQATT, SNEGSKA (reference sequence). This CDR3 spans 14 amino acids.

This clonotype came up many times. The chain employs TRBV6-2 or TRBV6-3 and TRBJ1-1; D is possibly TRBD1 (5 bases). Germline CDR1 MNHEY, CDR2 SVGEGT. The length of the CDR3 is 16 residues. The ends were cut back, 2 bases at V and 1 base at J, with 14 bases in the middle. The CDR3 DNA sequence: TGTGCCAGCAGTTACAGAGTGGGACTCAGGAACACTGAAGCTTTCTTT. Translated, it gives CASSYRVGLRNTEAFF.

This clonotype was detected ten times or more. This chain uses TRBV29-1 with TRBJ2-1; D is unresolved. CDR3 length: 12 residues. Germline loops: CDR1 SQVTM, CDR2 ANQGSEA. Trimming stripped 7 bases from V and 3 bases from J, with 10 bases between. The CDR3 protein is CSAAESYNEQFF. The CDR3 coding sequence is TGCAGCGCGGCAGAAAGCTACAATGAGCAGTTCTTC.

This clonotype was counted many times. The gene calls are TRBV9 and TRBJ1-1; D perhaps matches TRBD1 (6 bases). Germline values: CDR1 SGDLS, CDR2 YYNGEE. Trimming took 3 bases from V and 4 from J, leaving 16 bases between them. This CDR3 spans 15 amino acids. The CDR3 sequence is CASSADTGFGTEAFF. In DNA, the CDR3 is TGTGCCAGCAGCGCGGACACAGGGTTCGGCACTGAAGCTTTCTTT.

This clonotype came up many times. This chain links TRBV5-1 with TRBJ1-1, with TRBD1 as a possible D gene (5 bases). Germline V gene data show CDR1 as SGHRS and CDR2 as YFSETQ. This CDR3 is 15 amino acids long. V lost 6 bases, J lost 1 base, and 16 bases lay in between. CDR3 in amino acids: CASTPGTPKNTEAFF. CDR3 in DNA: TGCGCCAGCACCCCCGGGACGCCAAAGAACACTGAAGCTTTCTTT.

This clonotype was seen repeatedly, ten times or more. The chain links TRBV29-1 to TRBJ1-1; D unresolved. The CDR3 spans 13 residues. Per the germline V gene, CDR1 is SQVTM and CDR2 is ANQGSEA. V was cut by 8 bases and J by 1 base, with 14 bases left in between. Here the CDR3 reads CSSCRAENTEAFF. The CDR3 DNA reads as TGCAGCTCCTGCCGGGCGGAGAACACTGAAGCTTTCTTT.

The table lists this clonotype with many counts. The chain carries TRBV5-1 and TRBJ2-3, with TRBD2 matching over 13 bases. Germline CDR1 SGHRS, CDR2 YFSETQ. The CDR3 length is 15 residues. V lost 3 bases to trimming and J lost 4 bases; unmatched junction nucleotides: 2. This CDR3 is CASSSTSGGPDTQYF. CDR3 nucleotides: TGCGCCAGCAGCTCGACTAGCGGGGGGCCAGATACGCAGTATTTT.

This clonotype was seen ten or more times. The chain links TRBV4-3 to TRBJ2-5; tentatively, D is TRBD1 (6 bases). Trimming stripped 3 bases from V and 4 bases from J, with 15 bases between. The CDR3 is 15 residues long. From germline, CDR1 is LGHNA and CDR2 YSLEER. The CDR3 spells CASSHAFGGGETQYF. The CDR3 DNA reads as TGCGCCAGCAGCCACGCATTTGGGGGCGGAGAGACCCAGTACTTC.

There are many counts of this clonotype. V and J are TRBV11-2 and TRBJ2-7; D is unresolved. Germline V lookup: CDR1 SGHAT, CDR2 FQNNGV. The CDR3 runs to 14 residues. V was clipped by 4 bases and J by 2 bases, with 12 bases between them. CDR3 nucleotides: TGTGCCAGCAGCTACGCATTAAACCCCTACGAGCAGTACTTC. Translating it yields CASSYALNPYEQYF. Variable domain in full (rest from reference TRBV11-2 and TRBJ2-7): EAGVAQSPRYKIIEKRQSVAFWCNPISGHATLYWYQQILGQGPKLLIQFQNNGVVDDSQLPKDRFSAERLKGVDSTLKIQPAKLEDSAVYLCASSYALNPYEQYFGPGTRLTVT.

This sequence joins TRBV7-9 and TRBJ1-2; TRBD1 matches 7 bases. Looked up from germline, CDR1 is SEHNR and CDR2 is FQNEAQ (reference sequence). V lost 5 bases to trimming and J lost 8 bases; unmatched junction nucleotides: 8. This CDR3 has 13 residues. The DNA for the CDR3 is TGTGCCAGCAGCACAGAGACAGGGCCCGGCTACACCTTC. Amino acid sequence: CASSTETGPGYTF.

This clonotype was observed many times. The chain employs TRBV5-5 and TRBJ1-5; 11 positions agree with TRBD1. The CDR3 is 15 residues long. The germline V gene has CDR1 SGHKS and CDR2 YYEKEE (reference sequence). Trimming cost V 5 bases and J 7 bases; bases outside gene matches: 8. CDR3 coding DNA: TGTGCCAGCAGGTCGGACAGGGGGCCGGGGCAGCCCCAGCATTTT. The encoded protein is CASRSDRGPGQPQHF.

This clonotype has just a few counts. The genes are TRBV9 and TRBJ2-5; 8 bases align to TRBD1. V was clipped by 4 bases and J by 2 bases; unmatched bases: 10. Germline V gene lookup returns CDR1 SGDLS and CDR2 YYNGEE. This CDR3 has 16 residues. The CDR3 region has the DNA TGTGCCAGCAGCACCCAGACAGGGGCAGGGCAAGAGACCCAGTACTTC. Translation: CASSTQTGAGQETQYF.

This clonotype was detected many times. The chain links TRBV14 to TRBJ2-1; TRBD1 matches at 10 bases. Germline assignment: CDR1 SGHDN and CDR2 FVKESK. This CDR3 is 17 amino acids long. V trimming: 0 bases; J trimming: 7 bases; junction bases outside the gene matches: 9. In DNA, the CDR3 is TGTGCCAGCAGCCAAGATTTTTGGGACAGGGGACCGAATGAGCAGTTCTTC. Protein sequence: CASSQDFWDRGPNEQFF.

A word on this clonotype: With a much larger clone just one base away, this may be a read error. This CDR3 reads CASREPSGGTQYF. In DNA, the CDR3 is TGCGCCAGCAGAGAACCGTCGGGAGGGACCCAGTACTTC. The V and J genes are TRBV5-1 and TRBJ2-5; the match to TRBD2 covers 7 bases. J was trimmed by 7 bases and V by 5 bases; bases with no gene match: 8. Per germline, CDR1 SGHRS and CDR2 YFSETQ. The CDR3 spans 13 residues.

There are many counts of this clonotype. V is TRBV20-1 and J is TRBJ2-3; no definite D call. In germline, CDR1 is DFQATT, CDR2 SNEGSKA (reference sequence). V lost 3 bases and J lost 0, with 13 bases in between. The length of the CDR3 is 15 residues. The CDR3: CSARSAVTSTDTQYF. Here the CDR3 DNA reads TGCAGTGCTAGGTCCGCGGTGACTAGCACAGATACGCAGTATTTT.

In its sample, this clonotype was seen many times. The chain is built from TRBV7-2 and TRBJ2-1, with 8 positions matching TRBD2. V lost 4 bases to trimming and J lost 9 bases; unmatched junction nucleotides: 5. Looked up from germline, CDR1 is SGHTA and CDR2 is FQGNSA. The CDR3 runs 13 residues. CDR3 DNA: TGTGCCAGCAGCTCCTCCCTAGCGGGTGAGCAGTTCTTC. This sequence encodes CASSSSLAGEQFF. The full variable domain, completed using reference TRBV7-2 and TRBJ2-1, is GAGVSQSPSNKVTEKGKDVELRCDPISGHTALYWYRQSLGQGLEFLIYFQGNSAPDKSGLPSDRFSAERTGGSVSTLTIQRTQQEDSAVYLCASSSSLAGEQFFGPGTRLTVL.

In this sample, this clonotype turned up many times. CDR3 nucleotide sequence: TGTGCCAGCAGCCACCGGGACCAACGAGAGACCCAGTACTTC. It codes for CASSHRDQRETQYF. The gene calls are TRBV13 and TRBJ2-5; D is possibly TRBD1 or TRBD2 (5 bases each). The length of the CDR3 is 14 residues. The ends were cut back, 5 bases at V and 4 bases at J, with 14 bases in the middle. The V gene's germline CDR1 is PRHDT and CDR2 FYEKMQ (reference sequence).

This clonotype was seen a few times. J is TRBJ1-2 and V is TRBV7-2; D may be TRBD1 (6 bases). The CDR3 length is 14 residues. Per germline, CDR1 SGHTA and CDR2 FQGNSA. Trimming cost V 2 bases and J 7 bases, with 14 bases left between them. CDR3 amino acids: CASSLTQGLGGYTF. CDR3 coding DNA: TGTGCCAGCAGCTTAACCCAGGGGCTGGGTGGCTACACCTTC.

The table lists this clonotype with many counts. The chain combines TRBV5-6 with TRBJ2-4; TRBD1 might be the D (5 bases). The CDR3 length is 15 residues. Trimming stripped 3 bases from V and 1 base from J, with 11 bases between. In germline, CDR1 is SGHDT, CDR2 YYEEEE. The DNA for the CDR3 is TGTGCCAGCAGCTCGCAGGGTGCGGCCAAAAACATTCAGTACTTC. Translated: CASSSQGAAKNIQYF.